This T cell receptor beta chain originates from a study of shared clonotypes between healthy human individuals. Generated by immunoSEQ multiplex PCR, the TCRdb table keeps only in-frame clones and is missing some. The sample lists 2.5 million or so clones, just over 90% occurring once. Trimming removed 2 bases from V and 6 bases from J; junction bases left unmatched: 9. The CDR3 runs 14 residues. Germline CDR1 reads GTSNPN; CDR2 reads SVGIG (reference sequence). This rearrangement joins TRBV30 to TRBJ1-1; 7 positions match TRBD1. Material for sequencing was naive CD4+ T cells sorted from blood. Subset described: CD45RA+ positively selected. This TCR was sampled from a man younger than 35 in good health. The CDR3 protein is CAWSQGQSWAEAFF. The CDR3 DNA reads TGTGCCTGGAGTCAGGGACAGTCGTGGGCTGAAGCTTTCTTT.